Listed below are T cell receptor beta chains from one sample, sequenced in a study of vaccination effects on CD4 cells after COVID-19. Only in-frame clones appear in the TCRdb table, and some are missing; sequencing was by immunoSEQ multiplex PCR. The sample includes tens of thousands of clones, about 74% seen only once; the top ten take under 5.5%. These receptors lack a known antigen. The sequences come from CD4+ T cells from PBMCs cultured without peptide, collected after COVID-19 vaccination. The receptors shown here come from a human donor who had a prior SARS-CoV-2 infection. The CDR3 runs from the conserved cysteine through the conserved F or W. Each record gives: D gene, J gene, clone size, V gene, CDR3 DNA, CDR3 protein. The D gene is left open where the match is weak. Only part of the rows carry a size: once, few, many, or a class if the clone is expanded.

>TRBD2|TRBJ2-5|few|TRBV4-2
TGTGCCAGCAGCAAGAGGGGCGGGAGAGGCGCGGATGCACAAGAGACCCAGTACTTC
CASSKRGGRGADAQETQYF
>TRBD1|TRBJ1-4|once|TRBV5-8
TGTGCCAGCAGCTTACAGGGGGCGGATGATGAAAAACTGTTTTTT
CASSLQGADDEKLFF
>.|TRBJ2-1|.|TRBV20-1
TGCAGTGCTATTGAAAGGAGGACCTACAATGAGCAGTTCTTC
CSAIERRTYNEQFF
>.|TRBJ1-1|few|TRBV2
TGTGCCAGCATGGAAGGGATGACTGAAGCTTTCTTT
CASMEGMTEAFF
>.|TRBJ2-3|.|TRBV29-1
TGCAGCACGCGGACAGACACAGATACGCAGTATTTT
CSTRTDTDTQYF
>.|TRBJ1-1|once|TRBV7-2
TGTGCCAGCAGCGCGCAGACACAGTACACTGAAGCTTTCTTT
CASSAQTQYTEAFF
>.|TRBJ2-3|.|TRBV4-3
TGCGCCAGCAGGAACTCTCTGGCAGATACGCAGTATTTT
CASRNSLADTQYF
>.|TRBJ2-5|.|TRBV20-1
TGCAGTGCTGGTCGGGAGACCCAGTACTTC
CSAGRETQYF
>TRBD1|TRBJ2-7|few|TRBV4-1
TGCGCCAGCAGCCAGCTTCCCCGGGACAGCTACTACGAGCAGTACTTC
CASSQLPRDSYYEQYF
>.|TRBJ2-7|.|TRBV7-2
TGTGCCAGCAGCTTAGCATTTAGCTCCTACGAGCAGTACTTC
CASSLAFSSYEQYF
>TRBD2|TRBJ2-1|few|TRBV11-2
TGTGCCAGCAGCTTAGTCACTAGCGGCTCCTACAATGAGCAGTTCTTC
CASSLVTSGSYNEQFF
>.|TRBJ2-7|.|TRBV6-6
TGTGCCAGCAGCCCTACCGGGCATCAAAGCTCCTACGAGCAGTACTTC
CASSPTGHQSSYEQYF
>.|TRBJ1-2|.|TRBV7-2
TGTGCCAGCAGCCGGACAGTCAACTATGGCTACACCTTC
CASSRTVNYGYTF
>.|TRBJ1-1|.|TRBV7-2
TGTGCCAGCAGCTTAGACAGGAACACTGAAGCTTTCTTT
CASSLDRNTEAFF
>TRBD1|TRBJ1-1|.|TRBV5-1
TGCGCCAGCAGCTTGGCTTTCACAGGGGGAAAGGGGGCTGAAGCTTTCTTT
CASSLAFTGGKGAEAFF
>TRBD2|TRBJ2-3|few|TRBV9
TGTGCCAGCAGCGTAGGACTAGCGGGAAGAGGAGGCACAGATACGCAGTATTTT
CASSVGLAGRGGTDTQYF
>.|TRBJ2-2|.|TRBV7-8
TGTGCCAGCAGGGGAGTCGGAGGGAACACCGGGGAGCTGTTTTTT
CASRGVGGNTGELFF
>.|TRBJ2-3|.|TRBV7-7
TGTGCTAGCAGCTTAGGGGGTACAGATACGCAGTATTTT
CASSLGGTDTQYF
>TRBD1|TRBJ2-7|once|TRBV9
TGTGCCAGCAGCGAGACAGGGGGAGATCTCTACGAGCAGTACTTC
CASSETGGDLYEQYF
>TRBD1|TRBJ1-6|few|TRBV2
TGTGCCGGGTCGACAGGGGGCAATTCACCCCTCCACTTT
CAGSTGGNSPLHF
>.|TRBJ1-1|.|TRBV6-6
TGTGCCAGCAGTTACGGGCAGGGAGGTATGAACACTGAAGCTTTCTTT
CASSYGQGGMNTEAFF
>.|TRBJ2-1|.|TRBV9
TGTGCCAGCAGCGTAGACGGGAGTTTCTACAATGAGCAGTTCTTC
CASSVDGSFYNEQFF
>.|TRBJ2-6|.|TRBV5-1
TGCGCCAGCAGCTTGTTCCCGGGGGCGAATTCTGGGGCCAACGTCCTGACTTTC
CASSLFPGANSGANVLTF
>TRBD1|TRBJ1-2|.|TRBV5-4
TGTGCCAGCAGAATGGACAGGAACTATGGCTACACCTTC
CASRMDRNYGYTF
>TRBD2|TRBJ2-3|.|TRBV7-2
TGTGCCAGCAGCACTGGGACTACCCCTACGCAGTATTTT
CASSTGTTPTQYF
>TRBD1|TRBJ1-3|.|TRBV30
TGTGCCTTCACAGGGGGGACTCACACCATATATTTT
CAFTGGTHTIYF
>.|TRBJ2-7|many|TRBV5-4
TGTGCCAGCAGCTTGGGTGTCGTCACCTCCTACGAGCAGTACTTC
CASSLGVVTSYEQYF
>TRBD2|TRBJ2-1|.|TRBV6-5
TGTGCCAGCAGTATACTAGCGGGAGCACACAATGAGCAGTTCTTC
CASSILAGAHNEQFF
>.|TRBJ1-1|.|TRBV20-1
TGCAGTGCTAGTCCTGAAACTGGGGCCGGCACTGAAGCTTTCTTT
CSASPETGAGTEAFF
>.|TRBJ2-1|.|TRBV9
TGTGCCAGCAGCGTTGGCGTCTCAGGGAATAACTACAATGAGCAGTTCTTC
CASSVGVSGNNYNEQFF
>.|TRBJ2-3|.|TRBV5-8
TGTGCCAGCAGCTCCACCGGGACCGCAGCCACAGATACGCAGTATTTT
CASSSTGTAATDTQYF
>.|TRBJ2-7|.|TRBV7-9
TGTGCCAGCAGCTTAGTAACAGGGCCCTACGAGCAGTACTTC
CASSLVTGPYEQYF
>.|TRBJ2-2|.|TRBV9
TGTGCCAGCAGCGTAGGTCGTGGGAGTGTCACCGGGGAGCTGTTTTTT
CASSVGRGSVTGELFF
>.|TRBJ2-7|.|TRBV27
TGTGCCAGCAGTTTAATTGGCGGGGGCTGGAGAAACGAGCAGTACTTC
CASSLIGGGWRNEQYF
>.|TRBJ2-5|.|TRBV14
TGTGCCAGCAGCCAACCGACCTACACACCCGAGGGGACCCAGTACTTC
CASSQPTYTPEGTQYF
>.|TRBJ1-3|.|TRBV11-3
TGTGCCAGCAGCTCAAGGGGGGTCGGAAACACCATATATTTT
CASSSRGVGNTIYF
>TRBD1|TRBJ2-1|.|TRBV12-5
TGTGCTAGTGGTTTGGTGATGTGGGTGGGACAGACTACGGGGGAGCAGTTCTTC
CASGLVMWVGQTTGEQFF
>.|TRBJ2-3|once|TRBV6-1
TGTGCCAGCAGTGAACTTCCTATAGGGCTAGCCCCAGATACGCAGTATTTT
CASSELPIGLAPDTQYF
>TRBD2|TRBJ2-1|.|TRBV9
TGTGCCAGCAGCCGGAGCGGGAGAGAGCAGTTCTTC
CASSRSGREQFF
>TRBD1|TRBJ1-3|.|TRBV30
TGTGCCTGGAGTGTACAGGGGGCTGGAAACACCATATATTTT
CAWSVQGAGNTIYF
>.|TRBJ2-3|.|TRBV6-2/TRBV6-3
TGTGCCAGCAGTTACTCCTCCAGTTTAGGTACGCAGTATTTT
CASSYSSSLGTQYF
>TRBD2|TRBJ2-3|.|TRBV2
TGTGCCAGCAGCCTGAAAAGCGGGAGCTCAGATACGCAGTATTTT
CASSLKSGSSDTQYF
>.|TRBJ2-1|.|TRBV5-4
TGTGCCAGCTCGGGGGCCAGCTCCTACAATGAGCAGTTCTTC
CASSGASSYNEQFF
>.|TRBJ1-5|.|TRBV18
TGTGCCAGCTCGCCGTGGATCGTCGGAAGGAATCAGCCCCAGCATTTT
CASSPWIVGRNQPQHF
>TRBD2|TRBJ2-7|.|TRBV15
TGTGCCACCAGCAGAGATTGGCCGGGACTATCCTACGAGCAGTACTTC
CATSRDWPGLSYEQYF
>TRBD1|TRBJ2-7|.|TRBV15
TGTGCCACCAGCAGTTACCCGACAGGGTTATACTACGAGCAGTACTTC
CATSSYPTGLYYEQYF
>TRBD1|TRBJ2-5|.|TRBV7-9
TGTGCCAGCAGCTCGGACAGGGGTTCAGGAGAGACCCAGTACTTC
CASSSDRGSGETQYF
>TRBD2|TRBJ2-2|.|TRBV3-1/TRBV3-2
TGTGCCAGCAGTGTGACTAGCGGGAGAGCCGGGGAGCTGTTTTTT
CASSVTSGRAGELFF
>TRBD2|TRBJ2-7|.|TRBV19
TGTGCCACCCGGACTAGCGGGACCTCCTACGAGCAGTACTTC
CATRTSGTSYEQYF
>TRBD1|TRBJ1-3|.|TRBV7-2
TGTGCCAGCAGCCTGGACAGGGCCGGAAACACCATATATTTT
CASSLDRAGNTIYF
>TRBD1|TRBJ1-3|few|TRBV5-1
TGCGCCAGCAGCGGGCAGGGGGCGGACACCATATATTTT
CASSGQGADTIYF
>.|TRBJ1-1|.|TRBV4-3
TGCGCCAGCAGCCAAGGGCTTGGGCAGGGCCTATCAGCTTTCTTT
CASSQGLGQGLSAFF
>.|TRBJ2-3|.|TRBV7-2
TGTGCCAGCAGCTTAAATAAAGGGGCAGATACGCAGTATTTT
CASSLNKGADTQYF
>.|TRBJ1-4|.|TRBV10-3
TGTGCCATCTCACAAACTAATGAAAAACTGTTTTTT
CAISQTNEKLFF
>TRBD2|TRBJ2-1|few|TRBV12-5
TGTGCTAGTGGAGCGGGAGAATATGAGCAGTTCTTC
CASGAGEYEQFF
>.|TRBJ1-2|few|TRBV5-1
TGCGCCAGCAGCTTGGAGGGTAGCGGCTACACCTTC
CASSLEGSGYTF
>TRBD1|TRBJ1-4|once|TRBV7-9
TGTGCCAGCAGCGGAGGGGACAGGGCATCGGGTGAAAAACTGTTTTTT
CASSGGDRASGEKLFF
>TRBD1|TRBJ2-2|.|TRBV4-3
TGCGCCAGCAGCAGTGACAGGGTGGGCACCGGGGAGCTGTTTTTT
CASSSDRVGTGELFF
>TRBD1|TRBJ2-1|.|TRBV5-1
TGCGCCAGCAGCCTGACAGGGTTTCGGTACAATGAGCAGTTCTTC
CASSLTGFRYNEQFF